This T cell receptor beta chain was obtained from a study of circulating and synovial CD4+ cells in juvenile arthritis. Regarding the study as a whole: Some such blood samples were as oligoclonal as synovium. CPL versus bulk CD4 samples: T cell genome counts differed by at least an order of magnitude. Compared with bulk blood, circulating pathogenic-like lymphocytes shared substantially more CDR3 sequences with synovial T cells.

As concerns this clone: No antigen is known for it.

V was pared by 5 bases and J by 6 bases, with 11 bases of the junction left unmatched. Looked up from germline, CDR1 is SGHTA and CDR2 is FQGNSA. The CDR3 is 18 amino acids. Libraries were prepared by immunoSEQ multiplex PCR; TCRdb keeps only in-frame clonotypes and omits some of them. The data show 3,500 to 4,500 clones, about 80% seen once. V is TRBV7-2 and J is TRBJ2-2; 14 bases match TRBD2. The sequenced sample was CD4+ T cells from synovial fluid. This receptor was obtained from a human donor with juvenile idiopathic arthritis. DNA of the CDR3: TGTGCCAGCAGCCTCCGCCCGACTAGCGGGAGGGCCCCCGGGGAGCTGTTTTTT. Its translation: CASSLRPTSGRAPGELFF. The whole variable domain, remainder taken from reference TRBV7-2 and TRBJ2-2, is GAGVSQSPSNKVTEKGKDVELRCDPISGHTALYWYRQSLGQGLEFLIYFQGNSAPDKSGLPSDRFSAERTGGSVSTLTIQRTQQEDSAVYLCASSLRPTSGRAPGELFFGEGSRLTVL.